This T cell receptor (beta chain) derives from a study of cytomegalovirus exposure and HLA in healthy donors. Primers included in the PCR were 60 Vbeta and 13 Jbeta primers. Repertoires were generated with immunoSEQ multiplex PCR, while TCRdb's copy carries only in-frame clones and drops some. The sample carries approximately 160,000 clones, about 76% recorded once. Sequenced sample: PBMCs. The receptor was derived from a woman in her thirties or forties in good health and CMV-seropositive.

Written as DNA, the CDR3 is TGTGCCAGCAGCTTGGCCGCTAGCGTTGCCTACGAGCAGTACTTC. Its protein is CASSLAASVAYEQYF. The rearrangement uses TRBV5-6 and TRBJ2-7; D is possibly TRBD2 (6 bases). Germline lookup yields CDR1 SGHDT and CDR2 YYEEEE. V was trimmed by 0 bases and J by 2 bases, leaving 12 bases between them. CDR3 size: 15 residues.